One and the same sample provided the 28 T cell receptor beta chains below, sequenced in a study of cytomegalovirus exposure and HLA in healthy donors. Use of 60 Vbeta and 13 Jbeta primers characterized the PCR. Sequencing used immunoSEQ multiplex PCR; TCRdb keeps in-frame clones, though not all of them. Of roughly 130,000 clones in the sample, 61% were seen once. The sample was PBMCs. The receptors stem from a male donor in good health and CMV-seronegative.

The gene calls are TRBV18 and TRBJ1-2; D gene unclear. The V and J ends lost 3 bases and 4 bases respectively, with 18 bases between them. The CDR3 is 16 residues long. The germline gives CDR1 KGHSH, CDR2 LQKENI. Here the CDR3 DNA reads TGTGCCAGCTCACCGGGCCACGAATTGTCCACCTATGGCTACACCTTC. This encodes CASSPGHELSTYGYTF.

Only a few counts were recorded for this clone. The chain combines TRBV5-4 with TRBJ2-5, with unresolved D. This CDR3 region has 11 residues. From germline, CDR1 is SGHNT and CDR2 YYREEE (reference sequence). Trimming pared 10 bases from V and 1 base from J, leaving 8 bases between. CDR3: CALSSQETQYF. Here the CDR3 DNA reads TGTGCCCTGTCCTCCCAAGAGACCCAGTACTTC. Combining the CDR3 with reference TRBV5-4 and TRBJ2-5 gives the whole variable domain ETGVTQSPTHLIKTRGQQVTLRCSSQSGHNTVSWYQQALGQGPQFIFQYYREEENGRGNFPPRFSGLQFPNYSSELNVNALELDDSALYLCALSSQETQYFGPGTRLLVL.

This clone has a single count. The chain carries TRBV5-1 and TRBJ2-3, with 7 bases identical to TRBD2. V shed 0 bases and J 0 bases; nucleotides not matched to a gene: 7. This CDR3 region has 17 residues. The V gene's germline CDR1 is SGHRS and CDR2 YFSETQ. The CDR3 protein is CASSLDEGSGSTDTQYF. The CDR3 DNA reads TGCGCCAGCAGCTTGGATGAGGGTAGCGGGAGCACAGATACGCAGTATTTT. Complete variable domain (other parts from reference TRBV5-1 and TRBJ2-3): KAGVTQTPRYLIKTRGQQVTLSCSPISGHRSVSWYQQTPGQGLQFLFEYFSETQRNKGNFPGRFSGRQFSNSRSEMNVSTLELGDSALYLCASSLDEGSGSTDTQYFGPGTRLTVL.

The V call is TRBV6-6, the J call TRBJ2-2, with 9 bases identical to TRBD2. CDR1 is MNHNY and CDR2 is SVGAGI in the germline V gene (reference sequence). Germline trimming cut 2 bases from V and 4 bases from J; bases unmatched to any gene: 5. The CDR3 sequence is 16 residues long. The DNA of the CDR3 is TGTGCCAGCAGTTACGAGGCGCGGGGGGGCACCGGGGAGCTGTTTTTT. Encoded protein: CASSYEARGGTGELFF.

The chain has TRBV29-1 and TRBJ2-5, with TRBD1 matching over 7 bases. Gene TRBJ2-7 matches the end of the DNA better, so the J call may be wrong. The CDR3 spans 13 residues. Germline CDR1 SQVTM, CDR2 ANQGSEA. CDR3 loop: CSAAQGPSYEQYF. The CDR3 coding sequence is TGCAGCGCCGCACAGGGGCCTTCCTACGAGCAGTACTTC.

This clone has a single count. This sequence joins TRBV5-4 and TRBJ1-6; D unresolved. V was cut by 0 bases and J by 7 bases, with 11 bases left in between. This CDR3 is 15 amino acids long. The germline V gene encodes CDR1 SGHNT and CDR2 YYREEE (reference sequence). The CDR3 is CASSLDMMQNSPLHF. In DNA, the CDR3 is TGTGCCAGCAGCTTGGACATGATGCAAAATTCACCCCTCCACTTT.

This chain links TRBV4-3 with TRBJ1-2, with D possibly matching TRBD1 (6 bases). Germline V gives CDR1 LGHNA, CDR2 YSLEER. CDR3 size: 15 residues. V was cut by 0 bases and J by 4 bases, with 12 bases left in between. In DNA form, the CDR3 reads TGCGCCAGCAGCCAAGAACAGGGAATAGGCTATGGCTACACCTTC. Encoded protein: CASSQEQGIGYGYTF.

This chain uses TRBV6-5 with TRBJ2-1, with D tentatively TRBD1 (5 bases). Trimming cost V 0 bases and J 8 bases, with 14 bases left between them. This CDR3 is 15 amino acids long. Germline lookup yields CDR1 MNHEY and CDR2 SVGAGI. CDR3 region: CASSYSVQGTDEQFF. The CDR3 bases are TGTGCCAGCAGTTACTCGGTGCAGGGTACAGATGAGCAGTTCTTC.

This sequence joins TRBV29-1 and TRBJ2-1; the D gene is possibly TRBD2 (6 bases). CDR1 is SQVTM and CDR2 is ANQGSEA in the germline V gene. This CDR3 spans 15 amino acids. V lost 1 base and J 3 bases, leaving 13 bases between the germline ends. The CDR3 here is CSVEGLGRDYNEQFF. The CDR3 DNA reads as TGCAGCGTTGAAGGCTTAGGGCGGGACTACAATGAGCAGTTCTTC.

This chain links TRBV18 with TRBJ2-7, with 7 bases aligning to TRBD1. J was trimmed by 1 base and V by 3 bases; bases with no gene match: 0. The CDR3 loop spans 13 amino acids. CDR1 and CDR2 from the germline V gene are KGHSH and LQKENI. In DNA form, the CDR3 reads TGTGCCAGCTCACCGGGACAGTCCTACGAGCAGTACTTC. It is translated as CASSPGQSYEQYF.

The V and J genes are TRBV5-4 and TRBJ1-6; D possibly corresponds to TRBD1 (5 bases). V was trimmed by 2 bases and J by 7 bases, leaving 19 bases between them. Germline V gene data show CDR1 as SGHNT and CDR2 as YYREEE (reference sequence). The CDR3 is 17 amino acids. The CDR3 here is CASSFTRGLGVNSPLHF. The CDR3 region has the DNA TGTGCCAGCAGCTTTACCCGGGGGTTAGGGGTCAATTCACCCCTCCACTTT.

This rearrangement joins TRBV6-5 to TRBJ1-1; TRBD1 aligns across 7 bases. V lost 1 base to trimming and J lost 4 bases; unmatched junction nucleotides: 6. The CDR3 has 15 residues. The germline CDR1 and CDR2 sequences are MNHEY and SVGAGI. The CDR3 coding sequence is TGTGCCAGCAGTTACTACAGGGGTAAGGGCACTGAAGCTTTCTTT. This gives the protein CASSYYRGKGTEAFF.

The chain has TRBV7-2 and TRBJ2-1, with D hard to call. The CDR3 contains 11 residues. Germline lookup yields CDR1 SGHTA and CDR2 FQGNSA. The V gene lost 6 bases and the J gene lost 4 bases, with 4 bases spanning the gap. CDR3 DNA sequence: TGTGCCAGCAGTACTTACAATGAGCAGTTCTTC. It codes for CASSTYNEQFF. The whole variable domain, filled in from reference TRBV7-2 and TRBJ2-1, reads GAGVSQSPSNKVTEKGKDVELRCDPISGHTALYWYRQSLGQGLEFLIYFQGNSAPDKSGLPSDRFSAERTGGSVSTLTIQRTQQEDSAVYLCASSTYNEQFFGPGTRLTVL.

This clone was detected a few times. This chain uses TRBV29-1 with TRBJ2-1; 9 nucleotides align to TRBD1. This CDR3 contains 13 residues. Trimming took 5 bases from V and 7 from J; bases not matched to a gene: 6. Germline CDR1 and CDR2: SQVTM and ANQGSEA. CDR3 in amino acids: CSVNRGHGNEQFF. For the CDR3, the DNA is TGCAGCGTTAACAGGGGGCACGGTAATGAGCAGTTCTTC.

This chain joins TRBV5-1 and TRBJ2-5; D might be TRBD2 (5 bases). The J call may not be correct, given that the DNA end is closer to TRBJ2-7. Germline V lookup: CDR1 SGHRS, CDR2 YFSETQ. The CDR3 has 14 amino acids. The CDR3 region has the DNA TGCGCCAGCAGCTTGCGGGGAACCGGCTACGAGCAGTACTTC. It translates to CASSLRGTGYEQYF.

This clone showed up just a few times. This rearrangement joins TRBV11-2 to TRBJ2-2; perhaps TRBD1 as D (5 bases). Trimming took 7 bases from V and 2 from J, leaving 11 bases between them. The CDR3 length is 14 residues. Germline loops: CDR1 SGHAT, CDR2 FQNNGV. The CDR3 DNA reads TGTGCCAGCAAACGCGGACAAAACACCGGGGAGCTGTTTTTT. Amino acid sequence: CASKRGQNTGELFF.

This sequence joins TRBV6-5 and TRBJ1-2; TRBD1 might be the D (6 bases). Germline CDR1 and CDR2: MNHEY and SVGAGI. V lost 6 bases, J lost 2 bases, and 13 bases lay in between. This CDR3 contains 14 residues. The CDR3, as DNA: TGTGCCAGCAGCCGGACAGTGAAGAACTATGGCTACACCTTC. Its protein product is CASSRTVKNYGYTF.

This clone was counted between two and nine times. The V call is TRBV7-9, the J call TRBJ1-2; no clear D gene. Germline CDR1 SEHNR, CDR2 FQNEAQ (reference sequence). The length of the CDR3 is 16 residues. Trimming shortened V by 4 bases and J by 4 bases, and 19 bases separated the two germline ends. The CDR3 DNA follows: TGTGCCAGCAGCTCCCAGTCGGGTCCTGGAGGCTATGGCTACACCTTC. Encoded protein: CASSSQSGPGGYGYTF. Full variable domain (remainder filled in from reference TRBV7-9 and TRBJ1-2): DTGVSQNPRHKITKRGQNVTFRCDPISEHNRLYWYRQTLGQGPEFLTYFQNEAQLEKSRLLSDRFSAERPKGSFSTLEIQRTEQGDSAMYLCASSSQSGPGGYGYTFGSGTRLTVV.

The rearrangement joins TRBV5-4 to TRBJ1-1; TRBD1 is a possible D gene (6 bases). Germline CDR1 and CDR2: SGHNT and YYREEE (reference sequence). Trimming cost V 5 bases and J 10 bases, with 21 bases left between them. The CDR3 runs to 14 residues. The CDR3 coding sequence is TGTGCCAGCAGTCCTACCCGGGGGGCCTCTGGAGCTTTCTTT. Protein product: CASSPTRGASGAFF.

The table lists this clone with a few counts. The junction departs from germline at one end; a sequencing error may be responsible. CDR3 bases: TGTTCCAGCAGCTTAGCAGGGGATAGTAGCGAAAAACTGTTTTTT. Translation: CSSSLAGDSSEKLFF. V gene TRBV7-9 combines with J gene TRBJ1-4; a possible D gene is TRBD1 (6 bases). The CDR3 covers 15 residues. Germline CDR1 reads SEHNR; CDR2 reads FQNEAQ (reference sequence).

V usage is TRBV5-6 and J usage is TRBJ1-3; maybe TRBD1 (6 bases). The CDR3 is 15 amino acids. Germline loops: CDR1 SGHDT, CDR2 YYEEEE. V was trimmed by 0 bases and J by 1 base, leaving 8 bases between them. The CDR3 protein is CASSLVGGSGNTIYF. In nucleotides, the CDR3 is TGTGCCAGCAGCTTGGTAGGGGGATCTGGAAACACCATATATTTT.

This sequence joins TRBV11-2 and TRBJ1-2; D gene ambiguous. The germline gives CDR1 SGHAT, CDR2 FQNNGV. The CDR3 contains 14 residues. With 6 bases removed from V and 0 bases from J, the gap between germline ends came to 11 bases. CDR3 amino acids: CASSFATANYGYTF. CDR3 sequence (DNA): TGTGCCAGCAGTTTTGCAACAGCTAACTATGGCTACACCTTC. The full variable domain, in which reference TRBV11-2 and TRBJ1-2 provide the parts outside the CDR3, is EAGVAQSPRYKIIEKRQSVAFWCNPISGHATLYWYQQILGQGPKLLIQFQNNGVVDDSQLPKDRFSAERLKGVDSTLKIQPAKLEDSAVYLCASSFATANYGYTFGSGTRLTVV.

This chain links TRBV5-4 with TRBJ2-5; no definite D call. With 3 bases removed from V and 0 bases from J, the gap between germline ends came to 6 bases. Germline V gives CDR1 SGHNT, CDR2 YYREEE (reference sequence). The CDR3 contains 13 residues. The CDR3 reads CASSSQNQETQYF. The CDR3 DNA reads TGTGCCAGCAGCTCACAGAACCAAGAGACCCAGTACTTC. The full variable domain, in which reference TRBV5-4 and TRBJ2-5 provide the parts outside the CDR3, is ETGVTQSPTHLIKTRGQQVTLRCSSQSGHNTVSWYQQALGQGPQFIFQYYREEENGRGNFPPRFSGLQFPNYSSELNVNALELDDSALYLCASSSQNQETQYFGPGTRLLVL.

The J gene is TRBJ2-1, the V gene TRBV9; 11 bases align to TRBD2. Germline V lookup: CDR1 SGDLS, CDR2 YYNGEE. The CDR3 consists of 16 residues. Trimming at V came to 4 bases and at J to 2 bases, leaving 5 bases not matched to a gene. The CDR3 DNA is TGTGCCAGCAGCACCCTAGCGGGGGGTACCTACAATGAGCAGTTCTTC. Protein product: CASSTLAGGTYNEQFF.

The chain employs TRBV7-9 and TRBJ1-6, with TRBD1 matching over 7 bases. V lost 4 bases, J lost 0 bases, and 9 bases stayed unmatched. The CDR3 consists of 18 residues. In germline, CDR1 is SEHNR, CDR2 FQNEAQ (reference sequence). The CDR3 is CASSSLRDRGSYNSPLHF. For the CDR3, the DNA is TGTGCCAGCAGCTCTCTCCGGGACAGAGGCTCCTATAATTCACCCCTCCACTTT.

This clone was seen just once. The rearrangement links TRBV2 to TRBJ2-1, with 7 bases that match TRBD2. Germline CDR1 reads SNHLY; CDR2 reads FYNNEI. After removal of 2 bases from V and 5 bases from J, the junction contained 9 bases not matched to a gene. CDR3 size: 16 residues. The DNA of the CDR3 is TGTGCCAGCAGTGAACCTCTCGGGACTATAAACAATGAGCAGTTCTTC. Residues: CASSEPLGTINNEQFF.

This clone was seen a handful of times. The junction departs from the called germline gene at one end, perhaps through a read error. CDR3 amino acids: CACSLAAGMLTYEQYF. CDR3 nucleotides: TGCGCCTGCAGCTTGGCCGCGGGGATGTTGACCTACGAGCAGTACTTC. The rearrangement links TRBV5-1 to TRBJ2-7, with D possibly matching TRBD2 (6 bases). The germline V gene encodes CDR1 SGHRS and CDR2 YFSETQ. The CDR3 loop spans 16 amino acids. Full variable domain (missing parts from reference TRBV5-1 and TRBJ2-7): KAGVTQTPRYLIKTRGQQVTLSCSPISGHRSVSWYQQTPGQGLQFLFEYFSETQRNKGNFPGRFSGRQFSNSRSEMNVSTLELGDSALYLCACSLAAGMLTYEQYFGPGTRLTVT.

The rearrangement joins TRBV6-1 to TRBJ2-7; tentative D call: TRBD1 (7 bases). The CDR3 has 13 amino acids. V was cut by 8 bases and J by 4 bases, with 15 bases left in between. Per germline, CDR1 MNHNS and CDR2 SASEGT. The CDR3: CASSRRGPYEQYF. The CDR3 coding sequence is TGTGCCAGCTCGAGGAGGGGGCCTTACGAGCAGTACTTC.